The 17 T cell receptor beta chains below all came from one sample that was sequenced in a study of naive and memory T cell subsets (dated by TCRdb to 2015 to 2018). Library creation used UMI-ligation and nested PCR. TCRdb lists the instrument as Illumina MiSeq. The beta constant-region primer consisted of an equimolar mixture of two oligonucleotides that together covered TRBC1 and TRBC2. The ligated cDNA went through four rounds of PCR with nested alpha and beta constant-region primers together with the SP2 primer. TCRdb passed the public sequencing reads through fastp at Q25 and MiXCR, retaining productive beta sequences. Each entry is one CDR3 protein sequence, shown with its most common DNA and genes. The sample table shows over 65,000 distinct CDR3 sequences, and about 8.2% are seen once. Less than 1.5% of the sample is taken by the ten largest. Source material: naive CD8+ T cells from blood. Explained via the paper, the cell subset or site label denotes: naive T cells, CD45RA high CD27+. The origin of the receptors is a human donor in good health.

This clonotype was observed at least ten times. The V call is TRBV29-1, the J call TRBJ2-1; 9 bases line up with TRBD1. From germline, CDR1 is SQVTM and CDR2 ANQGSEA. The junction had 20 bases not matched to a gene; V was cut back by 3 bases and J by 2 bases. There are 20 residues in the CDR3. The CDR3 DNA is TGCAGCGTTGAGGATCCGTGGGACAGGGATATTCCTCAAACCTACAATGAGCAGTTCTTC. Residues: CSVEDPWDRDIPQTYNEQFF.

The chain uses TRBV29-1 and TRBJ2-2, with D uncertain. CDR3 size: 12 residues. V gave up 7 bases and J gave up 2 bases, with 8 bases separating them. The germline V gene has CDR1 SQVTM and CDR2 ANQGSEA. The CDR3 region is CSAGRNTGELFF. The CDR3 nucleotides read TGCAGCGCCGGCAGAAACACCGGGGAGCTGTTTTTT.

This clonotype was recorded many times. The J gene is TRBJ1-5, the V gene TRBV7-8; D gene ambiguous. The germline CDR1 and CDR2 sequences are SGHVS and FQNEAQ. The ends were cut back, 1 base at V and 4 bases at J, with 8 bases in the middle. CDR3 length: 14 residues. The CDR3 loop is CASSLGGVNQPQHF. In DNA form, the CDR3 reads TGTGCCAGCAGCTTAGGTGGGGTAAATCAGCCCCAGCATTTT.

This clonotype was recorded many times. V and J are TRBV6-1 and TRBJ2-7, with D hard to call. The germline V gene has CDR1 MNHNS and CDR2 SASEGT. V was trimmed by 2 bases and J by 2 bases, leaving 4 bases between them. This CDR3 is 12 amino acids long. The CDR3 DNA follows: TGTGCCAGCAGTGAATCCACCTACGAGCAGTACTTC. Amino acids: CASSESTYEQYF.

This clonotype showed up many times. V usage is TRBV6-1 and J usage is TRBJ1-4, with TRBD1 as a possible D gene (5 bases). Trimming cost V 4 bases and J 2 bases, with 11 bases left between them. Germline CDR1 reads MNHNS; CDR2 reads SASEGT. This CDR3 is 15 amino acids long. CDR3 sequence: CASSVEGATNEKLFF. CDR3 in DNA: TGTGCCAGCAGTGTGGAAGGGGCGACTAATGAAAAACTGTTTTTT.

J is TRBJ2-1 and V is TRBV5-1; D may match TRBD1 or TRBD2 (5 bases each). Trimming removed 4 bases from V and 2 bases from J, with 16 bases in between. CDR3 length: 16 amino acids. Germline CDR1 is SGHRS and CDR2 is YFSETQ. The CDR3 is CASSNYRDGAYNEQFF. The CDR3, as DNA: TGCGCCAGCAGCAACTACCGGGACGGGGCCTACAATGAGCAGTTCTTC.

This sequence joins TRBV30 and TRBJ1-2; no clear D gene. V was trimmed by 0 bases and J by 6 bases, leaving 8 bases between them. CDR1 GTSNPN and CDR2 SVGIG come from the germline V gene (reference sequence). The CDR3 runs 12 residues. The CDR3 DNA reads TGTGCCTGGAGTGTTTTGGGTAATGGCTACACCTTC. Translated, it gives CAWSVLGNGYTF.

This clonotype showed up many times. The chain recombines TRBV6-5 with TRBJ2-7; 9 nucleotides agree with TRBD1. The CDR3 sequence is 13 residues long. V lost 4 bases and J lost 5; bases outside the gene matches: 3. Germline V gene data show CDR1 as MNHEY and CDR2 as SVGAGI. The CDR3 region has the DNA TGTGCCAGCAGTTCACAGGGGGCAGACGAGCAGTACTTC. This encodes CASSSQGADEQYF.

On this clonotype itself: Given a much more abundant clone one base away, this may be a read error. The final CDR3 position lacks the conserved phenylalanine or tryptophan, pointing to a likely read error. J is TRBJ1-5 and V is TRBV29-1; D possibly corresponds to TRBD1 (5 bases). Trimming stripped 6 bases from V and 0 bases from J, with 6 bases between. Per the germline V gene, CDR1 is SQVTM and CDR2 is ANQGSEA. This CDR3 is 12 amino acids long. Here the CDR3 reads CSVGDSNQPQHY. The CDR3 DNA sequence: TGCAGCGTGGGGGATAGCAATCAGCCCCAGCATTAT.

CDR3 in amino acids: CASREPGPLAEAFF. The CDR3 coding sequence is TGTGCCAGCAGGGAGCCGGGACCCCTAGCTGAAGCTTTCTTT. This chain joins TRBV6-6 and TRBJ1-1; D may be TRBD1 (5 bases). Trimming shortened V by 6 bases and J by 6 bases, and 17 bases separated the two germline ends. The CDR3 covers 14 residues. Germline CDR1 and CDR2: MNHNY and SVGAGI (reference sequence).

This clonotype has at least ten counts. The chain carries TRBV29-1 and TRBJ2-5; TRBD2 agrees at 9 bases. The V segment lost 5 bases and the J segment 0 bases; nucleotides outside the gene matches: 4. Germline CDR1 is SQVTM and CDR2 is ANQGSEA. This CDR3 comprises 14 residues. The chain's CDR3 is CSVRPSGDQETQYF. In nucleotides, the CDR3 is TGCAGCGTTCGGCCTAGCGGGGACCAAGAGACCCAGTACTTC.

The V call is TRBV12-3 or TRBV12-4, the J call TRBJ2-2; tentative D call: TRBD2 (5 bases). The germline V and J ends were trimmed by 3 bases and 6 bases, with 8 bases remaining between them. The CDR3 has 13 amino acids. The CDR3 region is CASSLRASGELFF. The DNA of the CDR3 is TGTGCCAGCAGTTTGCGGGCGTCCGGGGAGCTGTTTTTT.

This chain links TRBV23-1 with TRBJ2-3; tentative D call: TRBD1 (6 bases). TRBV23-1 is marked as an open reading frame, function uncertain. The CDR3 runs 13 residues. V was shortened by 3 bases and J by 10 bases, with 14 bases between the two germline ends. CDR3 in amino acids: CASSQNRASPQYF. In DNA, the CDR3 is TGCGCCAGCAGTCAGAACAGGGCCTCGCCGCAGTATTTT.

The chain recombines TRBV15 with TRBJ1-5; D call uncertain. V was pared by 3 bases and J by 4 bases, with 7 bases between. The CDR3 has 13 residues. Germline V gene data show CDR1 as LNHNV and CDR2 as YYDKDF (reference sequence). CDR3 bases: TGTGCCACCAGCAGGGAATTAAATCAGCCCCAGCATTTT. This gives the protein CATSRELNQPQHF.

The gene calls are TRBV29-1 and TRBJ2-3, with unresolved D. V lost 6 bases to trimming and J lost 1 base, with 8 bases between them. The CDR3 spans 12 residues. Germline lookup yields CDR1 SQVTM and CDR2 ANQGSEA. The CDR3 DNA reads TGCAGCGTCCCATGGGGCACAGATACGCAGTATTTT. It is translated as CSVPWGTDTQYF.

This clonotype has a handful of counts. The chain joins TRBV20-1 to TRBJ2-7, with TRBD1 matching over 11 bases. The CDR3 loop spans 15 amino acids. The trim removed 7 bases at V and 1 base at J, leaving 9 bases unmatched. Germline assignment: CDR1 DFQATT and CDR2 SNEGSKA (reference sequence). The CDR3 spells CSGQIGTGGSYEQYF. The CDR3 bases are TGCAGTGGACAGATCGGGACAGGGGGTTCCTACGAGCAGTACTTC.

This clonotype was seen ten or more times. The chain couples TRBV25-1 to TRBJ2-7; 9 bases match TRBD2. The ends lost 3 bases at V and 2 bases at J; junction bases unmatched: 5. The CDR3 sequence is 15 residues long. Germline V lookup: CDR1 MGHDK, CDR2 SYGVNS. Here the CDR3 DNA reads TGTGCCAGCAGTGATGAGACTAGCGGCACCTACGAGCAGTACTTC. Amino acid sequence: CASSDETSGTYEQYF.